One and the same sample provided the 17 T cell receptor beta chains below, sequenced in a study of control samples from healthy donors and cancer patients. Sequencing used immunoSEQ multiplex PCR; TCRdb keeps in-frame clones, though not all of them. The sample holds about 130,000 clones, around 92% seen once. The sequenced material came from blood. The origin of the receptors is a woman in her forties or fifties in good health.

The chain joins TRBV6-5 to TRBJ2-7; no definite D call. Trimming took 4 bases from V and 4 from J, leaving 11 bases between them. The CDR3 spans 13 residues. The germline V gene has CDR1 MNHEY and CDR2 SVGAGI. The CDR3 DNA follows: TGTGCCAGCAGTTCGGACGGTTTTTACGAGCAGTACTTC. Its translation is CASSSDGFYEQYF.

The chain is built from TRBV6-2 or TRBV6-3 and TRBJ1-5; tentatively, D is TRBD1 (6 bases). There are 19 residues in the CDR3. Trimming shortened V by 5 bases and J by 1 base, and 24 bases separated the two germline ends. Germline loops: CDR1 MNHEY, CDR2 SVGEGT. The CDR3 loop is CASSQARSTGRVSNQPQHF. DNA for the CDR3: TGTGCCAGCAGTCAAGCCCGTTCCACAGGGCGGGTCAGCAATCAGCCCCAGCATTTT.

V gene TRBV18 combines with J gene TRBJ2-5, with D possibly matching TRBD1 (6 bases). Germline assignment: CDR1 KGHSH and CDR2 LQKENI. V lost 3 bases to trimming and J lost 5 bases, with 16 bases between them. The CDR3 sequence is 15 residues long. The CDR3 spells CASSPEDSVRETQYF. The CDR3 DNA is TGTGCCAGCTCACCCGAGGACAGTGTTAGGGAGACCCAGTACTTC.

The chain recombines TRBV7-6 with TRBJ1-1; 7 bases map to TRBD1. This CDR3 region has 18 residues. The ends lost 2 bases at V and 4 bases at J; junction bases unmatched: 16. Germline CDR1 and CDR2: SGHVS and FNYEAQ. CDR3 DNA: TGTGCCAGCAGCTTATTTATACAGGGGTCAGGGGTGGGCACTGAAGCTTTCTTT. This codes for CASSLFIQGSGVGTEAFF.

V is TRBV25-1 and J is TRBJ1-2; no clear D gene. In germline, CDR1 is MGHDK, CDR2 SYGVNS. Trimming removed 3 bases from V and 4 bases from J, with 9 bases in between. The CDR3 contains 13 residues. The CDR3 region has the DNA TGTGCCAGCAGTGACTTTTCCTCCTATGGCTACACCTTC. Its translation is CASSDFSSYGYTF.

V and J are TRBV11-2 and TRBJ1-6; no reliable D call. Germline values: CDR1 SGHAT, CDR2 FQNNGV. The CDR3 has 14 amino acids. Trimming left V 2 bases short and J 9 bases short, with 11 bases between. The chain's CDR3 is CASSLYTVSSPLHF. DNA for the CDR3: TGTGCCAGCAGCTTATATACAGTTAGTTCACCCCTCCACTTT.

This sequence joins TRBV28 and TRBJ1-6, with 9 bases identical to TRBD1. The CDR3 runs to 17 residues. In germline, CDR1 is MDHEN, CDR2 SYDVKM. Trimming removed 5 bases from V and 6 bases from J; junction bases left unmatched: 11. The CDR3 DNA sequence: TGTGCCAGCAGTCTCCCTATACAGGGGGCGAGTAATTCACCCCTCCACTTT. Protein product: CASSLPIQGASNSPLHF.

This chain links TRBV9 with TRBJ2-3; 11 positions agree with TRBD1. This CDR3 contains 17 residues. The germline V gene has CDR1 SGDLS and CDR2 YYNGEE. The V segment lost 0 bases and the J segment 4 bases; nucleotides outside the gene matches: 7. The CDR3 DNA follows: TGTGCCAGCAGCGTAGAGGCTAGGACAGGGGGCGCAGATACGCAGTATTTT. It yields the protein CASSVEARTGGADTQYF.

This chain connects TRBV5-1 to TRBJ2-7; 12 nucleotides match TRBD2. CDR1 SGHRS and CDR2 YFSETQ come from the germline V gene. CDR3 length: 14 residues. V lost 5 bases and J lost 7; bases outside the gene matches: 7. The CDR3 sequence is CASRLGTSGSEQYF. Here the CDR3 DNA reads TGCGCCAGCAGGCTTGGGACTAGCGGGTCGGAGCAGTACTTC.

This rearrangement joins TRBV2 to TRBJ1-3; 10 bases are a match to TRBD1. Germline CDR1 is SNHLY and CDR2 is FYNNEI. The CDR3 is 16 amino acids. With 5 bases clipped from V and 0 bases from J, the junction kept 4 bases outside the gene matches. The CDR3 sequence is CASSRDRGHSGNTIYF. CDR3 nucleotide sequence: TGTGCCAGCAGTCGCGACAGGGGGCACTCTGGAAACACCATATATTTT.

The rearrangement uses TRBV21-1 and TRBJ1-1; the DNA was not used to check the table's D call, TRBD1. TRBV21-1 is described as a pseudogene. CDR3 length: 16 residues. The CDR3 DNA follows: TGTGCCAGCAGCAACCGGGACAGGGTGTGGGACACTGAAGCTTTCTTT. Its protein is CASSNRDRVWDTEAFF.

The chain has TRBV30 and TRBJ1-5; D unclear. Trimming pared 0 bases from V and 3 bases from J, leaving 12 bases between. Germline loops: CDR1 GTSNPN, CDR2 SVGIG (reference sequence). The CDR3 is 15 residues long. CDR3 in DNA: TGTGCCTGGAGTGTACGAGGGCAGCTCAATCAGCCCCAGCATTTT. Residues: CAWSVRGQLNQPQHF.

V gene TRBV5-8 combines with J gene TRBJ1-3, with TRBD1 as a possible D gene (5 bases). CDR1 and CDR2 from the germline V gene are SGHTS and YDEGEE. The CDR3 covers 16 residues. V was shortened by 4 bases and J by 4 bases, with 18 bases between the two germline ends. CDR3 nucleotides: TGTGCCAGCAGCGGCACAGGATTCATAGGGGGAAACACCATATATTTT. The encoded protein is CASSGTGFIGGNTIYF.

This clone showed up just once. DNA for the CDR3: TGTGCCAGTAGTATATCCGACAGACGTTCTGGCGAGCAGTACTTC. It yields the protein CASSISDRRSGEQYF. This sequence joins TRBV19 and TRBJ2-7, with a weak D call TRBD1 (5 bases). The CDR3 sequence is 15 residues long. Trimming cost V 2 bases and J 6 bases, with 17 bases left between them. CDR1 is LNHDA, CDR2 SQIVND, per germline (reference sequence). The entire variable domain, with the rest obtained from reference TRBV19 and TRBJ2-7, is as follows: DGGITQSPKYLFRKEGQNVTLSCEQNLNHDAMYWYRQDPGQGLRLIYYSQIVNDFQKGDIAEGYSVSREKKESFPLTVTSAQKNPTAFYLCASSISDRRSGEQYFGPGTRLTVT.

This rearrangement joins TRBV4-2 to TRBJ2-5; D uncertain. CDR1 LGHNA and CDR2 YNFKEQ come from the germline V gene. The CDR3 runs 15 residues. V dropped 0 bases and J dropped 2 bases, with 10 bases sitting between them. CDR3 amino acids: CASSQESRAQETQYF. Here the CDR3 DNA reads TGTGCCAGCAGCCAAGAGTCTAGGGCGCAAGAGACCCAGTACTTC.

This sequence joins TRBV28 and TRBJ1-1, with unresolved D. From germline, CDR1 is MDHEN and CDR2 SYDVKM. This CDR3 contains 13 residues. V was shortened by 8 bases and J by 1 base, with 11 bases between the two germline ends. The chain's CDR3 is CASREGWNTEAFF. The CDR3 DNA reads TGTGCCAGCCGCGAGGGCTGGAACACTGAAGCTTTCTTT.

The chain joins TRBV4-1 to TRBJ1-5; D not resolved. With 1 base removed from V and 1 base from J, the gap between germline ends came to 2 bases. The germline CDR1 and CDR2 sequences are MGHRA and YSYEKL. There are 13 residues in the CDR3. CDR3 nucleotide sequence: TGCGCCAGCAGCCAAGGCAGCAATCAGCCCCAGCATTTT. This translates into CASSQGSNQPQHF.